These T cell receptor beta chains were read from a single sample in a study of blood T cell repertoires in COVID-19. Clones were read by immunoSEQ multiplex PCR, and TCRdb kept only the in-frame ones, dropping some. The sample has 150,000 or so clones, about 74% seen once. Specimen: peripheral blood. These receptors all stem from a woman older than 75 with acute or convalescent COVID-19. The CDR3 runs from the conserved cysteine through the conserved F or W. Each record gives: CDR3 length, J gene, V gene, clone size, D gene, CDR3 DNA, CDR3 protein. D genes are given only for firm matches. Clone size appears in some rows only: once, few, many, or a class for an expanded clone.

16	TRBJ2-1	TRBV9	.	.	TGTGCCAGCAGCGTAGACCCGCCAGGGTCGAACAATGAGCAGTTCTTC	CASSVDPPGSNNEQFF
15	TRBJ2-5	TRBV11-2	.	.	TGTGCCAGCAGCTTAGATTTGTCGGGATCAAAGACCCAGTACTTC	CASSLDLSGSKTQYF
16	TRBJ2-1	TRBV9	.	.	TGTGCCAGCAGCGTAGAGGAGGGGTCGGCCTACAATGAGCAGTTCTTC	CASSVEEGSAYNEQFF
13	TRBJ2-5	TRBV2	.	.	TGTGCCAGCAGTGAGCGTAACCAAGAGACCCAGTACTTC	CASSERNQETQYF
14	TRBJ1-5	TRBV28	.	TRBD1	TGTGCCAGCAGTTGGGGACAGGGCTTTCAGCCCCAGCATTTT	CASSWGQGFQPQHF
15	TRBJ2-2	TRBV5-1	.	TRBD1	TGCGCCAGCAGCTTGGACAGGGGTTTCACCGGGGAGCTGTTTTTT	CASSLDRGFTGELFF
15	TRBJ1-6	TRBV19	few	.	TGTGCCAGTAGCGAGATGGGGCAGGGTACGGAACCCCTCCACTTT	CASSEMGQGTEPLHF
11	TRBJ1-1	TRBV27	few	.	TGTGCCAGCAGTTTTGGGCATGAAGCTTTCTTT	CASSFGHEAFF
14	TRBJ2-7	TRBV27	.	TRBD2	TGTGCCAGCAGTTTACTTCGGGGGGATACTGGGCAGTACTTC	CASSLLRGDTGQYF
15	TRBJ1-2	TRBV28	few	.	TGTGCCAGCAGTTCCCCCTCACCAGGGAACTATGGCTACACCTTC	CASSSPSPGNYGYTF
14	TRBJ1-1	TRBV18	.	.	TGTGCCAGCTCACCACCTTCCTCGGTGACTGAAGCTTTCTTT	CASSPPSSVTEAFF
13	TRBJ2-3	TRBV19	.	TRBD2	TGTGCCAGCGATAGCGGGAGCACAGATACGCAGTATTTT	CASDSGSTDTQYF
9	TRBJ2-1	TRBV20-1	.	.	TGCAGTCAGGGCAATGAGCAGTTCTTC	CSQGNEQFF
14	TRBJ2-2	TRBV28	once	TRBD1	TGTGCCAGCAGTTTATCGGACAGGGGGCAGGAGCTGTTTTTT	CASSLSDRGQELFF
15	TRBJ2-2	TRBV6-5	.	TRBD1	TGTGCCAGCAGTAATACAGGGGTGGGCACCGGGGAGCTGTTTTTT	CASSNTGVGTGELFF